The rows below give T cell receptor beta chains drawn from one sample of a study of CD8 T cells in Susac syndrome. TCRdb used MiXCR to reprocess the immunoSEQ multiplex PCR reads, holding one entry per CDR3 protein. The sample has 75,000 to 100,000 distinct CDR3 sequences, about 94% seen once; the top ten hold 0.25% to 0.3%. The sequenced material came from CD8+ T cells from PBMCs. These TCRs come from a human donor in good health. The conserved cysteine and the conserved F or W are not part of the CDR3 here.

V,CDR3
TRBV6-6,ASSYSLAPQH
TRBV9,ASSVTKQGDEQF
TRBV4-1,ASSQGSIRGNQETQY
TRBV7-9,ASSFDRIPNYGYT
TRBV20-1,SARPGTSGSREETQY
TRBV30,AGGLAGGPDTQY
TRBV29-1,SVEDGTDLYGYT
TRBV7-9,ASSLAAGDRGYGYT
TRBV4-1,ASSDNGSRLAGIKETQY
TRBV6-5,ASSYVAGGTEAF
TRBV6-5,ASSSRDNYSNQPQH
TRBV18,ASSPVPPSGGSGEQF
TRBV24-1,ATSEGSGEYNEQF
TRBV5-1,ASSPYQGNTEAF
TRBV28,ASSFPTIGSPNEQF
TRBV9,ASSVGGSQETQY
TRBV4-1,ASSQDADRGADTQY
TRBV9,ASSAGEGGNTEAF
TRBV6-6,ASITNTEAF
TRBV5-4,ASSFTHEQF
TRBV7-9,ASSPSAGSTDTQY
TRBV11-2,ASSSGTLLWETQY
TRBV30,AWSSGRGAETQY
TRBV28,ASSSFIGTATGELF
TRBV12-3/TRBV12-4,ASSPSYRGQATNEKLF
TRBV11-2,ASSLDGWISGANVLT
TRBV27,ASSLDREVGELF
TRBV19,ASSITWGQYRGTQY
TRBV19,ASSAYRTHGYT
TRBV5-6,ASSLVWVPYEQY
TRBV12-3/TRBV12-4,ASSPTSGVTDTQY
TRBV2,ASKATGEDQPQH
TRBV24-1,ATGTSGNNEQF
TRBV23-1,ASSYRVPNEKLF
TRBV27,ASSLLGTGYEAF
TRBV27,ASTKTPGETYNEQF
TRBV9,ASTPGAGANVLT
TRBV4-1,ASSQVPPTDTQY
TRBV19,ASSIGGSLATEAF
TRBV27,ASSPKPTELTYEQY
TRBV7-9,ASSYKQTGDNEQF
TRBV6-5,ASSLKGHRNTEAF
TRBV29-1,SVPRTGMSTEAF
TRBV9,ASSVAASGNTGELF
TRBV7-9,AIIPAAASSDTQY
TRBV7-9,ASIHQGNTEAF